Below, one T cell receptor beta chain is given with its context. Its antigen remains undetermined. No clone much larger than this one lies a single base away; base qualities are absent. From cysteine to phenylalanine, the CDR3 is 13 amino acids long. Of all the DNA, just the CDR3 is kept, 39 bases in frame from base 1. The V end gives up 6 bases and the J end 5 bases, leaving 4 bases in the junction not matched to a gene. TCRbeta repertoires were measured from mRNA instead of genomic DNA, an approach that captures expressed receptors. Without cell sorting, buffy coat leukocytes were collected into Trizol, and RNA was extracted using the Direct-zol RNA MiniPrep Plus kit. EDTA blood tubes were spun right away at 4 degrees C to separate plasma, buffy coat and red blood cells. This specimen belongs to a study of robustness of blood B and T cell sequencing listed by TCRdb under 2018. Study-wide context: The goal of the study was to find out how much peripheral blood is required to reliably describe the TCRbeta and IgG repertoires of an individual. For technical replicates, two replicate TCRbeta cDNA libraries were prepared from one shared RNA pool that came from a single 10 ml draw. TCRbeta and IgG repertoires were quantified in each of the 9 to 10 independently drawn blood samples.

The library was generated by PCR. Sequencing instrument: Illumina MiSeq. SMARTScribe reverse transcriptase and a 5' template-switch oligo, by which a universal priming site was added, were used for cDNA synthesis. A 12-nucleotide random unique molecular identifier (UMI) was carried by the template-switch oligo, and each cDNA molecule was tagged with this UMI. During reverse transcription, TCRbeta transcripts were targeted by chain-specific reverse primers. Uracil DNA glycosylase treatment removed residual template-switch adapters, and cDNA was purified with a Qiagen MinElute kit. For the first PCR, KAPA HiFi HotStart ReadyMix was used for around 25 cycles, with amplification split across four 50 ul reactions containing step-out primers. Before any further amplification, the products of the first-round PCR were gel-purified. Illumina Nextera adapters were attached in a second PCR of seven to eight cycles, and the libraries were then purified and pooled. For each TCRbeta molecule, the UMI barcode was captured by a 50-nucleotide 5' read. In the paper's pipeline: Reads were grouped by UMI into consensus reads using the MIGEC toolkit. PEAR was used to merge forward and reverse consensus reads into final reads. Identical UMI-sequence pairs shared across libraries were treated as cross-sample contamination and removed by a custom decontamination script. V(D)J assignment and CDR3 extraction were performed with MIGMAP, a wrapper around IgBLAST. TCR clonotypes were defined by identical V gene, J gene and CDR3 amino acid sequence; CDR1 and CDR2 were not sequenced. TCRdb trimmed the raw reads at Q25, called clones with MiXCR and kept productive beta chains. Entries are consolidated by CDR3 protein sequence, retaining the most common genes and DNA. The V and J calls follow TCRdb's processing rather than the paper's. The sample table holds 3,500 to 4,500 distinct CDR3 sequences, of which around half were seen once. Jointly, the top ten make up roughly a quarter of the sample.

Study-level results and caveats: EDTA tubes required immediate fractionation, limiting use in multi-site collections. Across technical replicate libraries, around 95% of the top 10,000 TCRbeta clonotypes in one library were also found in the other. Pooling tubes did not increase the overlap of rare TCRbeta clonotypes, which implies that much larger blood volumes would be needed to capture rare TCRbeta clonotypes. When 3 or 4 tubes (30-40 ml blood) were combined, saturation was approached in coverage of the top 10,000 TCRbeta clonotypes. The 1,000 most abundant TCRbeta clonotypes from the pooled draws were found in every single 10 ml sample. Evidence of cross-contamination, likely resulting from batch processing, was observed in one pair of TCRbeta libraries, and the UMI-sequence pairs shared between the two libraries were removed. A full plateau was not reached by TCRbeta rarefaction curves, suggesting under-sequencing or many low-abundance clonotypes.

The sequence derives from a human donor in good health. Source material: peripheral blood. The sequence joins TRBV12-3 or TRBV12-4 to TRBJ2-7, and TRBD1 matches 10 of the central bases. The nucleotide sequence reads as follows: TGTGCCAGCAGGGGACAGGGGAGGAACGAGCAGTACTTC. This gives the protein CASRGQGRNEQYF.